What follows is one T cell receptor (beta chain) and its context. The antigen it recognizes is unknown. Base qualities are not provided; no much larger clone lies one nucleotide away. The source of the sample is a study of T cell changes during pregnancy in multiple sclerosis (dated by TCRdb to about 2019). As for the study more broadly: The study examined how the T cell repertoire changed over the course of pregnancy in women with multiple sclerosis.

The CDR3 goes from the cysteine to the phenylalanine over 15 residues. The only DNA kept is the CDR3, 45 bases in frame from the first base. From a lookup of the germline V gene, CDR1 and CDR2 are SNHLY and FYNNEI. V and J are truncated by 3 bases and 0 bases respectively, leaving an intervening sequence of 9 bases. Libraries were prepared through the immunoSEQ multiplex PCR assay. Not all clones reach the TCRdb copy of this immuneACCESS table, which keeps in-frame sequences only. Checked studies attribute under half of the gap to unresolved V genes and leave the rest unexplained. The sample contains tens of thousands of clones, about 89% of them found a single time. Of the sample, around 10% is held by the ten largest clones.

The TCR comes from a female donor with multiple sclerosis, enrolled in a pregnancy study. The sample in question was CD8+ T cells from peripheral blood mononuclear cells, obtained in the third trimester of pregnancy. The sequence is built from TRBV2 and TRBJ2-1; TRBD2 is perhaps the D gene, given 5 matching bases. This receptor carries the CDR3 CASSDGVSSYNEQFF. The sequenced DNA: TGTGCCAGCAGTGACGGGGTTAGCTCCTACAATGAGCAGTTCTTC.